The clone carrying this T cell receptor (beta chain) was picked up many times. Its antigen is unidentified. The sample belongs to a study of T cell repertoires in cytomegalovirus infection. Germline V gene lookup returns CDR1 SGHTA and CDR2 FQGNSA. The CDR3 has 11 residues. Trimming took 3 bases from V and 4 from J, leaving 3 bases between them. TCRdb reprocessed the reads with MiXCR, giving one entry per CDR3 protein. The sample comprises about 400,000 distinct CDR3 sequences, about 35% of which are singletons, and roughly 14% rests with the top ten. This receptor was obtained from a human donor in good health (CMV status not recorded). Some clones in this sample may be carry-over from other donors' samples. Sequenced material: cultured PBMCs, taken from culture after CMV antigen stimulation. V gene TRBV7-2 combines with J gene TRBJ1-1; D is uncertain. CDR3 amino acids: CASSFFTEAFF. The DNA of the CDR3 is TGTGCCAGCAGCTTCTTCACTGAAGCTTTCTTT.